These 8 T cell receptor beta chains originate from one sample sequenced in a study of T cell responses to AZD1222 COVID-19 vaccine. Repertoires were generated with immunoSEQ multiplex PCR, while TCRdb's copy carries only in-frame clones and drops some. Of fewer than 120,000 clones listed, 81% are singletons. This sample comprised peripheral blood, obtained on day 0 of AZD1222 vaccination. Receptor source: an adult in good health.

The V call is TRBV5-1, the J call TRBJ1-2, with D possibly matching TRBD1 (6 bases). The CDR3 sequence is 13 residues long. Looked up from germline, CDR1 is SGHRS and CDR2 is YFSETQ. The V and J ends lost 9 bases and 8 bases respectively, with 20 bases between them. This chain's CDR3 is CATSWAGDRGYTF. The CDR3 bases are TGCGCCACCAGTTGGGCAGGGGATCGGGGCTACACCTTC.

The rearrangement uses TRBV11-2 and TRBJ2-7; TRBD2 agrees at 10 bases. CDR3 length: 17 amino acids. Germline V gives CDR1 SGHAT, CDR2 FQNNGV. The J segment lost 3 bases and the V segment lost 5 bases, leaving 13 bases of the junction unmatched. The CDR3 DNA sequence: TGTGCCAGCAGCCCCGGACATACCGGGACTAGCGTCTACGAGCAGTACTTC. It yields the protein CASSPGHTGTSVYEQYF. Variable domain in full (rest from reference TRBV11-2 and TRBJ2-7): EAGVAQSPRYKIIEKRQSVAFWCNPISGHATLYWYQQILGQGPKLLIQFQNNGVVDDSQLPKDRFSAERLKGVDSTLKIQPAKLEDSAVYLCASSPGHTGTSVYEQYFGPGTRLTVT.

The rearrangement joins TRBV7-8 to TRBJ1-2; 7 nucleotides align to TRBD1. Unmatched junction bases numbered 9, after V lost 4 bases and J lost 4 bases. Germline V gives CDR1 SGHVS, CDR2 FQNEAQ. This CDR3 contains 15 residues. The CDR3 sequence is CASSYNRGGVYGYTF. The CDR3 nucleotides read TGTGCCAGCAGCTATAACAGGGGAGGCGTCTATGGCTACACCTTC.

The genes are TRBV10-3 and TRBJ2-3, with D perhaps TRBD1 (5 bases). The CDR3 has 13 amino acids. The V gene's germline CDR1 is ENHRY and CDR2 SYGVKD. With 4 bases removed from V and 6 bases from J, the gap between germline ends came to 11 bases. DNA for the CDR3: TGTGCCATCAGTGGGTTAGCAGGGGATACGCAGTATTTT. Its translation: CAISGLAGDTQYF.

In this sample, this clone turned up a few times. The rearrangement links TRBV7-9 to TRBJ2-1; 9 bases match TRBD2. The CDR3 sequence is 15 residues long. CDR1 is SEHNR and CDR2 is FQNEAQ in the germline V gene (reference sequence). V was clipped by 5 bases and J by 8 bases; unmatched bases: 10. In DNA, the CDR3 is TGTGCCAGCAGCCTCAGAGCGGGAGGAACCGATGAGCAGTTCTTC. Translating gives CASSLRAGGTDEQFF.

The chain combines TRBV15 with TRBJ2-1, with 7 bases that match TRBD2. In germline, CDR1 is LNHNV, CDR2 YYDKDF (reference sequence). Trimming at V came to 7 bases and at J to 7 bases, leaving 13 bases not matched to a gene. CDR3 length: 15 residues. DNA of the CDR3: TGTGCCACCATAGGTGATCGGGGACTAAGGAATGAGCAGTTCTTC. It yields the protein CATIGDRGLRNEQFF.

The V call is TRBV2, the J call TRBJ2-2; TRBD2 matches at 7 bases. The germline gives CDR1 SNHLY, CDR2 FYNNEI. The CDR3 covers 16 residues. The V and J ends lost 4 bases and 6 bases, in that order; junction bases with no gene match: 11. The CDR3 here is CASSGERGVLSGELFF. The CDR3 region has the DNA TGTGCCAGCAGTGGGGAGCGGGGAGTGCTGTCCGGGGAGCTGTTTTTT.

The chain has TRBV12-1 and TRBJ1-5; no DNA check was done on the table's D call, TRBD1. TRBV12-1 is a pseudogene segment. This CDR3 contains 17 residues. The CDR3 DNA reads as TGTGCCAGCAGCTCCAGGGTAACAGGGGAGAGCAATCAGCCCCAGCATTTT. It encodes CASSSRVTGESNQPQHF.